This entry concerns a single T cell receptor beta chain. What it binds is not known. Through a sample-barcoded 5' primer and a J-beta primer mix, a second PCR was run for roughly 7 to 12 cycles. TCRdb fed the 5' RACE reads into MiXCR, producing one record per CDR3 protein. The repertoire includes 1.5 million or so distinct CDR3 sequences, roughly 40% of them detected once, and roughly 7.9% sits in the top ten. These data come from a study of blood T cells in healthy people across ages. Notes on the study in general: More naive CD4+ cells and higher diversity marked long-lived donors relative to aged donors.

The J segment lost 4 bases and the V segment lost 6 bases, leaving 7 bases of the junction unmatched. Germline lookup yields CDR1 MNHEY and CDR2 SVGEGT. This CDR3 region has 14 residues. This clonotype was sampled from a woman between 18 and 30 years old in good health. The sequenced sample consisted of blood. The rearrangement uses TRBV6-2 or TRBV6-3 and TRBJ2-5; TRBD2 aligns across 8 bases. The CDR3 sequence is CASSSGREIETQYF. The CDR3 nucleotides read TGTGCCAGCAGCTCCGGGAGGGAAATAGAGACCCAGTACTTC.